Listed below are T cell receptor beta chains from one sample, sequenced in a study of beta chain features in type 1 diabetes. Produced via immunoSEQ multiplex PCR; TCRdb's table is partial and in-frame only. The table shows hundreds of thousands of clones, with 15% occurring only once. Sequencing was performed on naive CD4+ T cells from blood. The receptors derive from a man younger than 35 with type 1 diabetes. Both conserved end residues are trimmed from each CDR3. The order of the fields is V gene, CDR3 length, clone size, CDR3 protein. Only some rows state a clone size, as once, few, many or a class for expanded clones.

v_call: TRBV28
cdr3_length: 13
clone_size: few
cdr3_aa: ASSLPGTGGNIQY

v_call: TRBV29-1
cdr3_length: 12
clone_size: .
cdr3_aa: SVAPRLARETQY

v_call: TRBV5-6
cdr3_length: 13
clone_size: .
cdr3_aa: ASSLSWGAGTEAF

v_call: TRBV29-1
cdr3_length: 11
clone_size: .
cdr3_aa: SVVPREPGELF

v_call: TRBV7-2
cdr3_length: 11
clone_size: .
cdr3_aa: ASSLARAQGQY

v_call: TRBV28
cdr3_length: 10
clone_size: .
cdr3_aa: ASSLAPDTQY

v_call: TRBV2
cdr3_length: 13
clone_size: .
cdr3_aa: ASSDPGDGQETQY

v_call: TRBV9
cdr3_length: 12
clone_size: .
cdr3_aa: ASSVDGQAYEQY

v_call: TRBV7-6
cdr3_length: 14
clone_size: .
cdr3_aa: ASSLVSAPRGDTQY

v_call: TRBV2
cdr3_length: 14
clone_size: few
cdr3_aa: ASNYGLRSGANVLT

v_call: TRBV2
cdr3_length: 13
clone_size: .
cdr3_aa: ASSSPTGRAYEQY

v_call: TRBV19
cdr3_length: 13
clone_size: .
cdr3_aa: ASSMAGYSNQPQH

v_call: TRBV5-1
cdr3_length: 11
clone_size: .
cdr3_aa: ASSLLLNTEAF

v_call: TRBV2
cdr3_length: 12
clone_size: .
cdr3_aa: ASSARQGARGYT

v_call: TRBV7-7
cdr3_length: 12
clone_size: few
cdr3_aa: ASSLRDRPMSQF

v_call: TRBV30
cdr3_length: 13
clone_size: .
cdr3_aa: AWRPRGFLQETQY

v_call: TRBV18
cdr3_length: 11
clone_size: .
cdr3_aa: ASSGGINTEAF

v_call: TRBV28
cdr3_length: 13
clone_size: .
cdr3_aa: ASSLSRGPTYEQY

v_call: TRBV2
cdr3_length: 10
clone_size: .
cdr3_aa: ASSSSGNEQF

v_call: TRBV30
cdr3_length: 9
clone_size: .
cdr3_aa: AWSVLGQQY

v_call: TRBV2
cdr3_length: 13
clone_size: few
cdr3_aa: ASSEARLAPNEQF

v_call: TRBV25-1
cdr3_length: 10
clone_size: few
cdr3_aa: ASRDRGYEQY

v_call: TRBV18
cdr3_length: 13
clone_size: few
cdr3_aa: ASSPTGQSNYGYT

v_call: TRBV30
cdr3_length: 10
clone_size: .
cdr3_aa: AWRGSSGNAF

v_call: TRBV10-3
cdr3_length: 11
clone_size: few
cdr3_aa: ATGGTNTGELF

v_call: TRBV7-2
cdr3_length: 13
clone_size: few
cdr3_aa: AKSVAGRSYNEQF

v_call: TRBV18
cdr3_length: 13
clone_size: few
cdr3_aa: ASSPVRTSGYEQY

v_call: TRBV6-6
cdr3_length: 14
clone_size: few
cdr3_aa: ASSYSTRGWNSPLH

v_call: TRBV18
cdr3_length: 15
clone_size: .
cdr3_aa: ASSPRTPGQGWREQY

v_call: TRBV5-6
cdr3_length: 10
clone_size: few
cdr3_aa: ASSFSSETQY

v_call: TRBV28
cdr3_length: 13
clone_size: few
cdr3_aa: ASNAGTATSYGYT

v_call: TRBV9
cdr3_length: 15
clone_size: few
cdr3_aa: ASSVEYPGGPPGELF

v_call: TRBV30
cdr3_length: 9
clone_size: .
cdr3_aa: AWSGRETQY

v_call: TRBV19
cdr3_length: 11
clone_size: few
cdr3_aa: ASSTGGQETQY

v_call: TRBV29-1
cdr3_length: 10
clone_size: few
cdr3_aa: SVGLAGDEQF

v_call: TRBV25-1
cdr3_length: 10
clone_size: .
cdr3_aa: ASSGLAGVLF

v_call: TRBV5-6
cdr3_length: 15
clone_size: few
cdr3_aa: ASSLGGLAGFYNEQF

v_call: TRBV5-1
cdr3_length: 11
clone_size: few
cdr3_aa: ASRDTSGYGYT

v_call: TRBV27
cdr3_length: 9
clone_size: .
cdr3_aa: ASTPWGGYT

v_call: TRBV6-5
cdr3_length: 12
clone_size: few
cdr3_aa: ASSYSRSSETQY

v_call: TRBV5-4
cdr3_length: 14
clone_size: .
cdr3_aa: ASSSGQGIPNNEQF